Below are 21 T cell receptor beta chains sequenced from a single sample in a study of shared clonotypes between healthy human individuals. Profiled with immunoSEQ multiplex PCR; TCRdb holds only in-frame clones, not every one. Found here are more than 550,000 clones, about 90% of them singletons; the top ten hold approximately 35%. The sample taken for sequencing was memory CD8+ T cells from PBMCs. Sample subset: CD45RO+ cells pooled with CCR7-negative TemRA cells. All receptors come from a man younger than 35 in good health. Some clones in this sample may be carry-over from other donors' samples.

The genes are TRBV7-9 and TRBJ2-5, with 11 bases aligning to TRBD2. This CDR3 has 14 residues. The trim removed 5 bases at V and 5 bases at J, leaving 4 bases unmatched. Per the germline V gene, CDR1 is SEHNR and CDR2 is FQNEAQ (reference sequence). This chain's CDR3 is CASSGGLAVETQYF. The CDR3 nucleotides read TGTGCCAGCAGCGGGGGACTAGCGGTTGAGACCCAGTACTTC. Together with reference TRBV7-9 and TRBJ2-5, the CDR3 gives the full variable domain: DTGVSQNPRHKITKRGQNVTFRCDPISEHNRLYWYRQTLGQGPEFLTYFQNEAQLEKSRLLSDRFSAERPKGSFSTLEIQRTEQGDSAMYLCASSGGLAVETQYFGPGTRLLVL.

The chain links TRBV27 to TRBJ2-7, with D tentatively TRBD2 (6 bases). CDR3 size: 15 residues. From germline, CDR1 is MNHEY and CDR2 SMNVEV (reference sequence). V dropped 5 bases and J dropped 6 bases, with 20 bases sitting between them. CDR3 in amino acids: CASSPGGASVAEQYF. The CDR3 DNA is TGTGCCAGCAGTCCCGGAGGGGCGTCGGTGGCCGAGCAGTACTTC.

Note on this clone: Compared with germline, one end of the junction differs, possibly owing to a read error. The chain employs TRBV29-1 and TRBJ1-1; the match to TRBD1 covers 8 bases. The CDR3 extends over 13 amino acids. Germline loops: CDR1 SQVTM, CDR2 ANQGSEA. DNA of the CDR3: TGCAGCGTTCACACGCAGGGGGCAGGAATAAGGCTTTTT. Protein: CSVHTQGAGIRLF.

This rearrangement joins TRBV5-8 to TRBJ2-7; 7 bases match TRBD2. The CDR3 covers 13 residues. Germline CDR1 reads SGHTS; CDR2 reads YDEGEE. Trimming took 6 bases from V and 3 from J; bases not matched to a gene: 6. The chain's CDR3 is CASNLRGSYEQYF. CDR3 nucleotide sequence: TGTGCCAGCAACTTACGCGGGAGCTACGAGCAGTACTTC. Looking up the rest from reference TRBV5-8 and TRBJ2-7 gives the full variable domain: EAGVTQSPTHLIKTRGQQATLRCSPISGHTSVYWYQQALGLGLQFLLWYDEGEERNRGNFPPRFSGRQFPNYSSELNVNALELEDSALYLCASNLRGSYEQYFGPGTRLTVT.

V and J are TRBV5-1 and TRBJ1-2; D gene unclear. Trimming cost V 0 bases and J 3 bases, with 12 bases left between them. Looked up from germline, CDR1 is SGHRS and CDR2 is YFSETQ. The CDR3 sequence is 15 residues long. CDR3 bases: TGCGCCAGCAGCTTGGCGGGGATGGAAGACTATGGCTACACCTTC. It encodes CASSLAGMEDYGYTF.

The chain employs TRBV10-2 and TRBJ2-1; TRBD2 agrees at 9 bases. This CDR3 is 18 amino acids long. V dropped 2 bases and J dropped 0; count of bases not matched to a gene: 8. Germline CDR1 WSHSY, CDR2 SAAADI. This chain's CDR3 is CASSENRLAVDSYNEQFF. The DNA of the CDR3 is TGCGCCAGCAGTGAGAACCGACTAGCGGTCGACTCCTACAATGAGCAGTTCTTC.

The gene calls are TRBV15 and TRBJ1-1; D call uncertain. The CDR3 runs 14 residues. Germline V gene lookup returns CDR1 LNHNV and CDR2 YYDKDF (reference sequence). V shed 1 base and J shed 2 bases, with 8 bases lying between them. The CDR3 is CATSRVEINTEAFF. The CDR3 bases are TGTGCCACCAGCAGAGTAGAGATTAACACTGAAGCTTTCTTT.

The rearrangement links TRBV27 to TRBJ2-3; D could derive from TRBD1 or TRBD2 (5 bases each). Germline loops: CDR1 MNHEY, CDR2 SMNVEV (reference sequence). The CDR3 consists of 15 residues. Trimming cost V 6 bases and J 6 bases, with 19 bases left between them. For the CDR3, the DNA is TGTGCCAGCAGGTTACGGTTAGGGGACGGGGATACGCAGTATTTT. It specifies CASRLRLGDGDTQYF.

The genes are TRBV5-1 and TRBJ2-7; D possibly corresponds to TRBD2 (5 bases). Trimming stripped 1 base from V and 3 bases from J, with 17 bases between. The V gene's germline CDR1 is SGHRS and CDR2 YFSETQ. This CDR3 has 16 amino acids. CDR3 amino acids: CASSLSSAGIYYEQYF. The DNA for the CDR3 is TGCGCCAGCAGCTTGAGCTCCGCCGGGATTTACTACGAGCAGTACTTC.

This chain links TRBV5-1 with TRBJ2-1; D is uncertain. This CDR3 is 15 amino acids long. V was shortened by 1 base and J by 1 base, with 9 bases between the two germline ends. Germline V lookup: CDR1 SGHRS, CDR2 YFSETQ. The CDR3 nucleotides read TGCGCCAGCAGCTTGTCGGCGGATTCCTACAATGAGCAGTTCTTC. Its protein product is CASSLSADSYNEQFF.

This chain links TRBV27 with TRBJ2-7; weak D call: TRBD1 (6 bases). CDR3 length: 16 residues. Trimming removed 5 bases at V and 3 bases at J, with 20 bases between. Germline CDR1 is MNHEY and CDR2 is SMNVEV (reference sequence). The CDR3 spells CASSLNRAPQDYEQYF. The CDR3 DNA is TGTGCCAGCAGTCTCAACAGGGCACCACAAGACTACGAGCAGTACTTC.

This chain uses TRBV15 with TRBJ2-5; D is undetermined. V was clipped by 7 bases and J by 3 bases, with 12 bases between them. The CDR3 totals 13 residues. Germline-derived CDR1 and CDR2 are LNHNV and YYDKDF (reference sequence). The CDR3 here is CATKSYFKETQYF. CDR3 nucleotides: TGTGCCACCAAATCATACTTTAAAGAGACCCAGTACTTC. The full variable domain, rest sourced from reference TRBV15 and TRBJ2-5, is DAMVIQNPRYQVTQFGKPVTLSCSQTLNHNVMYWYQQKSSQAPKLLFHYYDKDFNNEADTPDNFQSRRPNTSFCFLDIRSPGLGDTAMYLCATKSYFKETQYFGPGTRLLVL.

This clone was recorded only once. The J gene is TRBJ2-7, the V gene TRBV7-9; 12 bases align to TRBD2. Germline V gene lookup returns CDR1 SEHNR and CDR2 FQNEAQ (reference sequence). With V trimmed by 3 bases and J by 5 bases, 5 bases remained unmatched. This CDR3 is built from 15 residues. This CDR3 reads CASSFLTSGSNEQYF. The DNA of the CDR3 is TGTGCCAGCAGCTTCCTGACTAGCGGGAGCAACGAGCAGTACTTC.

The chain recombines TRBV6-4 with TRBJ1-1, with D perhaps matching TRBD1 (6 bases). Germline CDR1 and CDR2: MRHNA and SNTAGT. The CDR3 is made up of 13 amino acids. Trimming took off 0 bases at V and 7 bases at J, with 9 bases between the two ends. Written as DNA, the CDR3 is TGTGCCAGCAGTGACTCGGGCAGGGGTGAAGCTTTCTTT. Amino acid sequence: CASSDSGRGEAFF.

This clone was seen only once. V is TRBV2 and J is TRBJ2-1, with unresolved D. The V gene lost 4 bases and the J gene lost 5 bases, with 6 bases spanning the gap. Germline CDR1 reads SNHLY; CDR2 reads FYNNEI. CDR3 length: 12 amino acids. This chain's CDR3 is CASSGVDNEQFF. The DNA of the CDR3 is TGTGCCAGCAGTGGAGTAGACAATGAGCAGTTCTTC.

Concerning this clone itself: This same CDR3 is encoded by further DNA sequences in the sample. The chain carries TRBV5-1 and TRBJ1-3; D is unclear. The CDR3 sequence is 13 residues long. Trimming cost V 3 bases and J 1 base, with 5 bases left between them. Germline CDR1 SGHRS, CDR2 YFSETQ. The CDR3 sequence is CASSSNSGNTIYF. The CDR3 DNA sequence: TGCGCCAGCAGCTCCAATTCTGGAAACACCATATATTTT.

V gene TRBV6-6 combines with J gene TRBJ2-5, with a weak D call TRBD2 (6 bases). V was shortened by 4 bases and J by 5 bases, with 14 bases between the two germline ends. The V gene's germline CDR1 is MNHNY and CDR2 SVGAGI (reference sequence). This CDR3 spans 14 amino acids. This chain's CDR3 is CASSSFPGGETQYF. DNA for the CDR3: TGTGCCAGCAGTTCCTTCCCAGGAGGGGAGACCCAGTACTTC.

The chain combines TRBV15 with TRBJ2-1; TRBD1 aligns across 8 bases. V dropped 4 bases and J dropped 9; count of bases not matched to a gene: 11. This CDR3 spans 15 amino acids. In germline, CDR1 is LNHNV, CDR2 YYDKDF (reference sequence). This chain's CDR3 is CATSKDRGGFSEQFF. CDR3 nucleotide sequence: TGTGCCACCAGCAAAGACAGGGGAGGTTTTAGTGAGCAGTTCTTC.

This clone was seen once. The chain combines TRBV5-5 with TRBJ2-7; D remains ambiguous. The CDR3 is 13 residues long. Germline CDR1 is SGHKS and CDR2 is YYEKEE (reference sequence). The V end was cut by 4 bases, the J end by 1 base, with 9 bases between. The CDR3 reads CASSMDGSYEQYF. The CDR3 coding sequence is TGTGCCAGCAGCATGGACGGGTCCTACGAGCAGTACTTC. The full variable domain, its missing parts supplied by reference TRBV5-5 and TRBJ2-7, is DAGVTQSPTHLIKTRGQQVTLRCSPISGHKSVSWYQQVLGQGPQFIFQYYEKEERGRGNFPDRFSARQFPNYSSELNVNALLLGDSALYLCASSMDGSYEQYFGPGTRLTVT.

This chain uses TRBV9 with TRBJ1-2; possible D gene TRBD1, 6 bases. The germline gives CDR1 SGDLS, CDR2 YYNGEE. V was cut by 0 bases and J by 7 bases, with 19 bases left in between. The CDR3 length is 16 residues. CDR3 nucleotides: TGTGCCAGCAGCGTAGCCCGCCAGGGGAATACCTCTGGCTACACCTTC. This codes for CASSVARQGNTSGYTF.

The chain links TRBV19 to TRBJ2-7; D possibly uses TRBD1 or TRBD2 (5 bases each). Per germline, CDR1 LNHDA and CDR2 SQIVND (reference sequence). Trimming stripped 2 bases from V and 5 bases from J, with 16 bases between. The CDR3 consists of 15 residues. The CDR3 region has the DNA TGTGCCAGTAGTATAAGGGACGATGGCCCGAACGAGCAGTACTTC. Translated: CASSIRDDGPNEQYF.